What follows are 4 T cell receptor beta chains derived from one specimen sequenced in a study of CD8+CD57+ T cells in acquired aplastic anemia. Patients selected for sequencing had displayed CD8+CD57+ cell expansion by flow cytometry. Using genomic DNA as the template, TCR beta VDJ and CDR3 profiling was carried out. Via MiXCR, TCRdb re-called the reads, giving one row per CDR3 protein. The sample contains 450,000 to 600,000 distinct CDR3 sequences, under 40% of which appear only once. Material: sorted CD4+, CD8+, or CD8+CD57+ T cells (not recorded which) from PBMCs. These receptors were collected from a human donor with aplastic anemia.

This clonotype was detected ten times or more. This chain links TRBV20-1 with TRBJ1-2; D not certain. This CDR3 region has 15 residues. CDR1 is DFQATT, CDR2 SNEGSKA, per germline (reference sequence). Between the trimmed V and J ends, which lost 1 base and 1 base, there was a span of 13 bases. This CDR3 reads CSARASIAVNYGYTF. The CDR3 nucleotides are TGCAGTGCTAGAGCAAGTATAGCTGTTAACTATGGCTACACCTTC.

The sample holds a few counts of this clonotype. The chain combines TRBV15 with TRBJ2-7; D possibly corresponds to TRBD1 (6 bases). The CDR3 runs to 14 residues. Germline V gene lookup returns CDR1 LNHNV and CDR2 YYDKDF (reference sequence). The germline V and J ends were trimmed by 0 bases and 6 bases, with 12 bases remaining between them. The CDR3 sequence is CATSRDRGLGEQYV. CDR3 DNA sequence: TGTGCCACCAGCAGAGACAGGGGTTTGGGCGAGCAGTACGTC.

In this sample, this clonotype turned up many times. This chain joins TRBV25-1 and TRBJ1-1, with TRBD1 identical over 7 bases. V lost 3 bases, J lost 11 bases, and 12 bases stayed unmatched. CDR3 length: 14 residues. Germline V CDR1 and CDR2: MGHDK, SYGVNS. CDR3 DNA: TGTGCCAGCAGTGATCCTGGACAGGCTACGAACGCTTTCTTT. Translation gives CASSDPGQATNAFF.

Details on this clonotype: Possible read error: a much larger clone is one base away. This rearrangement joins TRBV2 to TRBJ2-3, with TRBD2 matching 10 bases. The CDR3 loop spans 14 amino acids. Germline V gene lookup returns CDR1 SNHLY and CDR2 FYNNEI. The CDR3 sequence is CVSPAGGSTDTQYF. Written as DNA, the CDR3 is TGTGTCAGCCCAGCGGGGGGGAGCACAGATACGCAGTATTTT.